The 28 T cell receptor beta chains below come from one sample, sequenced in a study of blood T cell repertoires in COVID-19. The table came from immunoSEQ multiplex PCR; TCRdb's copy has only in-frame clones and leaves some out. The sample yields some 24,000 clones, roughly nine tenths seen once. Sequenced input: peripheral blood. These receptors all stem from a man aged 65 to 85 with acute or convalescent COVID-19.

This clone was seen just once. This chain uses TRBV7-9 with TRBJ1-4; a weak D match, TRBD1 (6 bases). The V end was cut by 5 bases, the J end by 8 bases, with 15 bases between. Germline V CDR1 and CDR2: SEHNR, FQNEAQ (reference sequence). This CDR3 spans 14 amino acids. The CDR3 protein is CASSRARGGEKLFF. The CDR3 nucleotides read TGTGCCAGCAGCCGAGCCAGGGGTGGCGAAAAACTGTTTTTT.

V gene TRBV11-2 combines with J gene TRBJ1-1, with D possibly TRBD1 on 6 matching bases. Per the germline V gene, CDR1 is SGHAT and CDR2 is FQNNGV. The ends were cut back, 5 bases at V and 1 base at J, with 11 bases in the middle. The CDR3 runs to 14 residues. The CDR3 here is CASSPWTENTEAFF. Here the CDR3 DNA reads TGTGCCAGCAGCCCATGGACAGAGAACACTGAAGCTTTCTTT.

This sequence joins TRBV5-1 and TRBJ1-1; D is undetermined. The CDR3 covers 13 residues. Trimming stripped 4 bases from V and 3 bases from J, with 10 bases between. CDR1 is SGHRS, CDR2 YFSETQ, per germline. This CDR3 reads CASSPLGDTEAFF. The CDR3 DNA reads TGCGCCAGCAGCCCCCTCGGGGACACTGAAGCTTTCTTT.

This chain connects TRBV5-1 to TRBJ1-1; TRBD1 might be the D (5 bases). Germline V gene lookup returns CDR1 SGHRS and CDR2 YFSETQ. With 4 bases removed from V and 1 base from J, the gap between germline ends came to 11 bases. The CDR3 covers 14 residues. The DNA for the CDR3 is TGCGCCAGCAGCATTCCCGGACAGAACACTGAAGCTTTCTTT. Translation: CASSIPGQNTEAFF.

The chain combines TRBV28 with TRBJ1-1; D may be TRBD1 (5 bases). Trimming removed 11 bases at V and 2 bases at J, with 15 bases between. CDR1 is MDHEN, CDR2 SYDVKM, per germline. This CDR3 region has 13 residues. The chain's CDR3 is CAAERGGNTEAFF. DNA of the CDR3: TGTGCCGCGGAGCGGGGGGGTAACACTGAAGCTTTCTTT.

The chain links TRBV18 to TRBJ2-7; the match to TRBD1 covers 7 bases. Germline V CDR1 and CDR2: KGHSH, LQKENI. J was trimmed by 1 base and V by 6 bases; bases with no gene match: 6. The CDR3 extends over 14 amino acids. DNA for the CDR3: TGTGCCAGCTCCTTGGACAGGAAATCCTACGAGCAGTACTTC. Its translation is CASSLDRKSYEQYF.

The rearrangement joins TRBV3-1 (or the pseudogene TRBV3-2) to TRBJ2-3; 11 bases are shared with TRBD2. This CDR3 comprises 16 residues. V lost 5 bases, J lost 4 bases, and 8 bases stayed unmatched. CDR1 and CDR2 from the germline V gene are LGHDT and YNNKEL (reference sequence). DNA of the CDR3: TGTGCCAGCAGCACACGACTAGCGGGAATGGCAGATACGCAGTATTTT. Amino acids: CASSTRLAGMADTQYF.

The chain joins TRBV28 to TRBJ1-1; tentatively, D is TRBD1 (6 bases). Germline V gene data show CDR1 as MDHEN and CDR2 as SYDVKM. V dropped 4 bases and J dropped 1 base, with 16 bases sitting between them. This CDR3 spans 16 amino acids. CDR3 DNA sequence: TGTGCCAGCAGTTCTTCCGGGACATGGGAGAACACTGAAGCTTTCTTT. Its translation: CASSSSGTWENTEAFF.

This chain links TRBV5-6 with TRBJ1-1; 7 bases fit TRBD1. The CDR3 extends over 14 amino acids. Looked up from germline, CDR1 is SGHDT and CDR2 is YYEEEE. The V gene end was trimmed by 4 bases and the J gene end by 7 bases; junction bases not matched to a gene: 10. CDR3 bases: TGTGCCAGCAGCAGATTACAGGGGAAGGGTGAAGCTTTCTTT. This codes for CASSRLQGKGEAFF.

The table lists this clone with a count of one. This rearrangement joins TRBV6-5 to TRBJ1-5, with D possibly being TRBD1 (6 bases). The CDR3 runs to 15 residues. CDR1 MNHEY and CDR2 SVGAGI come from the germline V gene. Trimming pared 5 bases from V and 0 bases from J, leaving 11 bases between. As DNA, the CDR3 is TGTGCCAGCAGTCGGACAGCGGATAGCAATCAGCCCCAGCATTTT. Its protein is CASSRTADSNQPQHF.

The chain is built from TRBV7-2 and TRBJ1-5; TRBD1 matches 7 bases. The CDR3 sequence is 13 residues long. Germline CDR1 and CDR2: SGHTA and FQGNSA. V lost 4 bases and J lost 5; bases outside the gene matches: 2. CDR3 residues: CASSSTGDQPQHF. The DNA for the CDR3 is TGTGCCAGCAGCTCCACAGGGGATCAGCCCCAGCATTTT.

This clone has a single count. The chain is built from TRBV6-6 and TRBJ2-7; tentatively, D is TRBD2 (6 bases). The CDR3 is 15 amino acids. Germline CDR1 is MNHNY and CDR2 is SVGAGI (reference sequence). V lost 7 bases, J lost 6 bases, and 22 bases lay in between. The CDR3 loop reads CASTELSGSLTEQYF. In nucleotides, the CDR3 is TGTGCCAGCACCGAACTATCCGGGAGTTTGACCGAGCAGTACTTC.

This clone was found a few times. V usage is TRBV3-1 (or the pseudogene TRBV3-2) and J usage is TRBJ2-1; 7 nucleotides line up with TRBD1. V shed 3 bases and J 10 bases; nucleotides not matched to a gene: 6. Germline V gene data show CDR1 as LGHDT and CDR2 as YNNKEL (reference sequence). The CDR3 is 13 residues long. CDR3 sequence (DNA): TGTGCCAGCAGCCAGGACAGGATCAACGAGCAGTTCTTC. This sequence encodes CASSQDRINEQFF.

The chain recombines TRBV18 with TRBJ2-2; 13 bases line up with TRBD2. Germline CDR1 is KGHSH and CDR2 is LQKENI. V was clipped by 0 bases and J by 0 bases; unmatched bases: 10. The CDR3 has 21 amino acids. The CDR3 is CASSPPPALAGGSSNTGELFF. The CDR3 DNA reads TGTGCCAGCTCACCACCGCCGGCACTAGCGGGAGGGAGTTCGAACACCGGGGAGCTGTTTTTT.

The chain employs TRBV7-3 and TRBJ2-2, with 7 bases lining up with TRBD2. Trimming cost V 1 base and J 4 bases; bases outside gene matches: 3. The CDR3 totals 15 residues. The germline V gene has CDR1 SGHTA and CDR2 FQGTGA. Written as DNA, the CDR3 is TGTGCCAGCAGCTTAAAAGGCGGGGGCACCGGGGAGCTGTTTTTT. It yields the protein CASSLKGGGTGELFF.

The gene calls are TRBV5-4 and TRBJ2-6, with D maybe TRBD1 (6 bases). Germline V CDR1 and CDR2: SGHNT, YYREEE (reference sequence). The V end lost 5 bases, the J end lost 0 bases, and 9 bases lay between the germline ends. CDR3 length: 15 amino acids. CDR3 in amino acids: CASSLTGSGANVLTF. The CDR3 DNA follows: TGTGCCAGCAGTCTGACAGGCTCTGGGGCCAACGTCCTGACTTTC.

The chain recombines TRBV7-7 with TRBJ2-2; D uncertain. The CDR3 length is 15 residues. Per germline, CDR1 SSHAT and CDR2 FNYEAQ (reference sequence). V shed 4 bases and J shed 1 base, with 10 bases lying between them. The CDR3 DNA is TGTGCCAGCAGCTCGATGTCCGGGAACACCGGGGAGCTGTTTTTT. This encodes CASSSMSGNTGELFF.

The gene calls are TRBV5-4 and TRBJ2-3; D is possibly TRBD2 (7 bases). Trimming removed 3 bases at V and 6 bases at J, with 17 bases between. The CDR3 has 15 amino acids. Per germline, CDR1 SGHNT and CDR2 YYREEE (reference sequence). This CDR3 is CASSSGGRGKDTQYF. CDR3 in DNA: TGTGCCAGCAGCTCGGGGGGCAGGGGTAAGGATACGCAGTATTTT.

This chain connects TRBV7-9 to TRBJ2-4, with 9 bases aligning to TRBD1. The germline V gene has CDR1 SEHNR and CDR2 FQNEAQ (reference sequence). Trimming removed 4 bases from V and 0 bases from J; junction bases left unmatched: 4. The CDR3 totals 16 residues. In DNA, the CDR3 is TGTGCCAGCAGCTCCAGGACAGGGGAAGCCAAAAACATTCAGTACTTC. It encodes CASSSRTGEAKNIQYF.

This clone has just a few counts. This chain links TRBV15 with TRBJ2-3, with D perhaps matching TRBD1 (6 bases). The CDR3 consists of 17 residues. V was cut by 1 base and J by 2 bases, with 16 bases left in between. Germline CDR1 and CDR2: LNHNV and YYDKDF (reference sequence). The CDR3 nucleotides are TGTGCCACCAGCAGAGGGGACAAAGTGGGGGCCACAGATACGCAGTATTTT. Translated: CATSRGDKVGATDTQYF. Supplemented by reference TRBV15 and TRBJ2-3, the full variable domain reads DAMVIQNPRYQVTQFGKPVTLSCSQTLNHNVMYWYQQKSSQAPKLLFHYYDKDFNNEADTPDNFQSRRPNTSFCFLDIRSPGLGDTAMYLCATSRGDKVGATDTQYFGPGTRLTVL.

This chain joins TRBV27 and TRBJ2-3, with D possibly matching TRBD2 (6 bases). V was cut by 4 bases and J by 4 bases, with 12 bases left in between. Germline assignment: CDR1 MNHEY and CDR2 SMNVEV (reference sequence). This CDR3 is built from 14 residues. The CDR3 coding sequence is TGTGCCAGCAGTTGGGACTCAAGTGCAGATACGCAGTATTTT. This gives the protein CASSWDSSADTQYF.

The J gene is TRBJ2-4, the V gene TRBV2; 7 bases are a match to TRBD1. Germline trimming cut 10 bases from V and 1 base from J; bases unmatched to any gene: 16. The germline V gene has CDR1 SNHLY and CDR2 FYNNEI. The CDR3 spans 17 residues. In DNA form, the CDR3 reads TGTGCCACCCAACTGGCCCTGCAGGGGGTGGCCAAAAACATTCAGTACTTC. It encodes CATQLALQGVAKNIQYF.

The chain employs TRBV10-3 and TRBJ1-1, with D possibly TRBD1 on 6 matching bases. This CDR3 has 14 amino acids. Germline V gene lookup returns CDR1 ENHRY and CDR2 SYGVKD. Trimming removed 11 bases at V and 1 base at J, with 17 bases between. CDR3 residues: CAARGGVSNTEAFF. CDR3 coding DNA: TGTGCCGCACGAGGGGGGGTGTCGAACACTGAAGCTTTCTTT.

The chain's CDR3 is CASSQGPTAEPYNEQFF. DNA for the CDR3: TGTGCCAGCAGCCAAGGTCCGACAGCCGAACCCTACAATGAGCAGTTCTTC. The chain couples TRBV14 to TRBJ2-1, with D possibly matching TRBD1 (5 bases). There are 17 residues in the CDR3. V lost 1 base and J 2 bases, leaving 15 bases between the germline ends. The germline V gene encodes CDR1 SGHDN and CDR2 FVKESK.

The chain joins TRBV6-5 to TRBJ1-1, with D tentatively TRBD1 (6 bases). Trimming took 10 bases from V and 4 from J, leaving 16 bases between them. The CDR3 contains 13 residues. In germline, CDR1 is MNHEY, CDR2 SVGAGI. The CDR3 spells CAIQGWRVTEAFF. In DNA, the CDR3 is TGTGCCATTCAGGGGTGGCGAGTCACTGAAGCTTTCTTT.

The CDR3 sequence is CASSMGTTSHNEQFF. The CDR3 DNA sequence: TGTGCCAGTAGTATGGGGACTACTTCTCACAATGAGCAGTTCTTC. This rearrangement joins TRBV19 to TRBJ2-1; 7 positions match TRBD2. Germline CDR1 LNHDA, CDR2 SQIVND (reference sequence). V dropped 3 bases and J dropped 5; count of bases not matched to a gene: 7. The CDR3 totals 15 residues.

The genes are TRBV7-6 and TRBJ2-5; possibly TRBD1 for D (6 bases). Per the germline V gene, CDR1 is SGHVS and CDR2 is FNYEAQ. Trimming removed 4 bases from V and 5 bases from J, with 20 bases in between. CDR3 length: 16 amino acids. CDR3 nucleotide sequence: TGTGCCAGCAGCTCCAGCACAGGGCAGGTCCGGGAGACCCAGTACTTC. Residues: CASSSSTGQVRETQYF.

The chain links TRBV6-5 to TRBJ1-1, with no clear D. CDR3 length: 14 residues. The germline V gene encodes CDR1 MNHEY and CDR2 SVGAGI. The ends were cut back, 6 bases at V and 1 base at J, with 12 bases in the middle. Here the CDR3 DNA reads TGTGCCAGCAGCCCCCCAGGTACGAACACTGAAGCTTTCTTT. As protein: CASSPPGTNTEAFF.